This T cell receptor (beta chain) was retrieved from a study of tumor-infiltrating lymphocytes in primary liver carcinoma (dated by TCRdb to 2016 to 2017). Looking at the study overall: Surgical resection was performed in China between late 2015 and 2016 on about 5 patients with histopathologically diagnosed primary liver carcinoma. Hepatocellular carcinoma (four) or combined HCC and intrahepatic cholangiocarcinoma (one) was present in the five patients, who were three men and two women aged 30 to 69 years. The five patients had tumors staged T1-T3 N0M0, with maximum diameters ranging from roughly 4 to 10 cm. Samples yielded roughly 3.65 to 7.5 million productive TCRbeta reads; read depth did not differ significantly between tissue types. For each liver tumor, the study sampled five regions along with adjacent normal tissue and blood, and applied TCRbeta repertoire sequencing, expression microarrays and whole-exome sequencing. A total of approximately 35 specimens from 5 patients, comprising 25 or so tumor regions, 5 adjacent noncancerous liver tissues and 5 peripheral blood samples, were covered by TCRbeta repertoire sequencing. Technical replicate repertoires showed high reproducibility, with mean shared-clone rates approximately 0.9 and correlation coefficients above 0.98. Paper-wide results and their limitations: Because sequencing covered only the TCR beta chain and unpaired alpha chains were not captured, true repertoire diversity is likely underestimated. Repertoire overlap was found to be higher between tumor regions (mean around 35%) than between tumor-adjacent (around 17%) or tumor-blood (around 14%) pairs, consistent with antigen-driven expansion. Only five or six patients were included in the study, and the authors note that the findings should be validated in a larger study. Since the samples were bulk and unsorted, there was no way to compare CD4+ and CD8+ T cell repertoires. The top 250 clones made up a significantly larger repertoire fraction in tumors than in blood (p = 0.039).

TRIzol reagent was used to extract blood RNA from unsorted whole blood, while the DNeasy Blood & Tissue kit provided the germline DNA. At the time of sampling, the patients had chronic HBV infection and had not received any treatment. About 4 milliliters of peripheral blood were collected into K2EDTA tubes before surgery. A constant-region primer and ProtoScript II reverse transcriptase were used to reverse-transcribe TCRbeta-specific cDNA from 500 ng total RNA. Three nested multiplex PCR rounds, following a slightly modified ARM-PCR procedure, were used to build the TCRbeta libraries. Each of the first two PCR rounds ran for nine to ten cycles and used multiplex TRBV1-TRBV30 forward primers together with a Cbeta reverse primer. A final 25-cycle PCR with Deep VentR polymerase added sample barcodes and Illumina adapters. Amplicons of 200-500 bp were gel-purified with a QIAquick gel extraction kit before sequencing. An Illumina HiSeq 2500 was used to sequence the TCRbeta amplicons, generating 250-bp paired-end reads. In the source study's methods: Trimmomatic v0.33 was used to quality-trim the reads, and FLASH v1.2.11 was used to merge paired reads so that full CDR3 sequences could be recovered. MiGEC v1.2.1b assigned V, D and J germline segments to the rearranged TCRbeta sequences. VDJtools v1.0.0 computed clonotype statistics and Shannon-Wiener diversity indices. Except for diversity analysis, only each sample's 250 most abundant clonotypes were used in subsequent analyses to reduce sampling bias. The raw public data were reprocessed by TCRdb itself: fastp quality trimming at Q25, MiXCR clonotype calling, in-frame beta chains only. When rows share a CDR3 protein, they turn into one entry using the most common DNA and genes. The authors' filters were not applied to this entry. The table for this sample lists about 320,000 distinct CDR3 sequences; about 60% of them were counted only once. Of the sample, roughly 9% is held by the ten largest clones.

A note on this clonotype: The clone's antigen remains unknown. This may stem from a read error, because a much larger clone lies one nucleotide away.

CDR1 and CDR2, per the germline V gene, are MNHNS and SASEGT. From the cysteine through the phenylalanine, the CDR3 covers 13 amino acids. Kept here is only the CDR3 DNA, which spans 39 bases and is read in frame from base 1. The rearranged chain carries TRBV6-1 and TRBJ2-3, with TRBD2 matching 10 junction bases. The source of this sequence is a man aged 40-55 years with primary liver carcinoma and hepatitis B virus infection. The sequenced sample was peripheral blood. The sequenced DNA is TGTGCCAGCACTAGCGGGAGCACAGATATGCAGTATTTT. This sequence encodes CASTSGSTDMQYF.